The 14 T cell receptor beta chains reported below all come from one sample, sequenced in a study of cytomegalovirus exposure and HLA in healthy donors. The PCR contained 60 Vbeta and 13 Jbeta primers. The table came from immunoSEQ multiplex PCR; TCRdb's copy has only in-frame clones and leaves some out. The data contain approximately 130,000 clones, about four fifths of them singletons. Sequencing input: PBMCs. The receptors originated from a man younger than 35 in good health and CMV-seronegative.

The gene calls are TRBV5-1 and TRBJ2-1, with TRBD1 as a possible D gene (6 bases). Trimming stripped 4 bases from V and 0 bases from J, with 20 bases between. Looked up from germline, CDR1 is SGHRS and CDR2 is YFSETQ. The CDR3 covers 18 residues. The CDR3: CASSGGLLSSHSYNEQFF. The CDR3 nucleotides are TGCGCCAGCAGCGGGGGCCTCCTTTCGTCTCACTCCTACAATGAGCAGTTCTTC.

The count of this clone is one. This sequence joins TRBV27 and TRBJ1-2, with D perhaps matching TRBD1 (5 bases). V shed 2 bases and J shed 8 bases, with 12 bases lying between them. Looked up from germline, CDR1 is MNHEY and CDR2 is SMNVEV (reference sequence). The CDR3 covers 13 residues. The CDR3 bases are TGTGCCAGCAGTTTAACTTGGGGCGGAGGCTACACCTTC. This codes for CASSLTWGGGYTF.

The chain links TRBV29-1 to TRBJ1-2; TRBD1 matches at 9 bases. Unmatched junction bases numbered 13, after V lost 7 bases and J lost 4 bases. The CDR3 covers 15 residues. The germline CDR1 and CDR2 sequences are SQVTM and ANQGSEA. CDR3 in amino acids: CSAGTGRYPSYGYTF. The CDR3 coding sequence is TGCAGCGCCGGGACAGGGAGGTATCCGAGCTATGGCTACACCTTC.

The chain combines TRBV4-3 with TRBJ2-1; tentatively, D is TRBD2 (5 bases). The CDR3 loop spans 14 amino acids. The germline gives CDR1 LGHNA, CDR2 YSLEER. The V and J ends lost 1 base and 7 bases respectively, with 11 bases between them. CDR3 loop: CASSQVGPGNEQFF. The DNA for the CDR3 is TGCGCCAGCAGCCAAGTTGGTCCGGGAAATGAGCAGTTCTTC.

A few counts support this clone. This chain links TRBV2 with TRBJ1-4, with D perhaps TRBD1 (5 bases). This CDR3 spans 15 amino acids. Trimming pared 1 base from V and 8 bases from J, leaving 14 bases between. CDR1 and CDR2 (germline): SNHLY, FYNNEI. The CDR3, as DNA: TGTGCCAGCAGTGAAGGTCGGCTGGGGGGGGAAAAACTGTTTTTT. Amino acids: CASSEGRLGGEKLFF.

The J gene is TRBJ2-3, the V gene TRBV5-1, with 11 nucleotides matching TRBD2. Germline V lookup: CDR1 SGHRS, CDR2 YFSETQ. CDR3 size: 15 residues. J lost 3 bases, V lost 4 bases, and 4 bases had no gene match. CDR3 protein: CASSLLAGETDTQYF. In nucleotides, the CDR3 is TGCGCCAGCAGCCTACTAGCGGGGGAGACAGATACGCAGTATTTT.

This clone has just one count. J is TRBJ1-1 and V is TRBV11-3; tentative D call: TRBD1 (5 bases). V lost 5 bases and J lost 2, with 9 bases in between. The CDR3 is 13 residues long. Germline CDR1 reads SGHNT; CDR2 reads YENEEA. In DNA form, the CDR3 reads TGTGCCAGCAGCCTACAGGTTAACACTGAAGCTTTCTTT. Translated: CASSLQVNTEAFF.

This sequence joins TRBV7-9 and TRBJ1-2; D perhaps matches TRBD1 (5 bases). CDR3 length: 13 amino acids. V shed 0 bases and J shed 7 bases, with 9 bases lying between them. Germline V gives CDR1 SEHNR, CDR2 FQNEAQ (reference sequence). CDR3 protein: CASSLAGVRGYTF. The DNA for the CDR3 is TGTGCCAGCAGCTTAGCAGGGGTGCGTGGCTACACCTTC.

This rearrangement joins TRBV27 to TRBJ2-3, with TRBD2 identical over 7 bases. Losses at the gene ends were 11 bases for V and 3 bases for J; bases not matched to a gene: 26. Germline CDR1 is MNHEY and CDR2 is SMNVEV (reference sequence). The length of the CDR3 is 19 residues. CDR3 protein: CAGCHYGGGFERRTDTQYF. The DNA of the CDR3 is TGTGCCGGTTGCCATTATGGCGGGGGTTTTGAGCGACGTACAGATACGCAGTATTTT.

This chain joins TRBV9 and TRBJ1-1; TRBD1 matches at 9 bases. Trimming took 1 base from V and 4 from J; bases not matched to a gene: 11. The CDR3 is 17 residues long. Germline V lookup: CDR1 SGDLS, CDR2 YYNGEE. The CDR3 is CASSVSGTGLMATEAFF. In nucleotides, the CDR3 is TGTGCCAGCAGCGTATCTGGGACAGGGTTGATGGCCACTGAAGCTTTCTTT.

This rearrangement joins TRBV2 to TRBJ2-5, with 7 bases fitting TRBD2. CDR1 is SNHLY and CDR2 is FYNNEI in the germline V gene. CDR3 length equals 11 residues. After removal of 8 bases from V and 6 bases from J, the junction contained 3 bases not matched to a gene. In DNA, the CDR3 is TGTGCCAGCGGAGCGGGGAAGACCCAGTACTTC. Translation: CASGAGKTQYF.

This clone was seen only a few times. The chain is built from TRBV6-1 and TRBJ1-5, with 7 bases that match TRBD1. V trimming: 4 bases; J trimming: 6 bases; junction bases outside the gene matches: 3. CDR3 length: 13 amino acids. The germline gives CDR1 MNHNS, CDR2 SASEGT. The CDR3, as DNA: TGTGCCAGCAGTGGGGACAGAACTCAGCCCCAGCATTTT. This sequence encodes CASSGDRTQPQHF.

This chain connects TRBV6-5 to TRBJ1-2, with TRBD1 matching 9 bases. This CDR3 has 15 amino acids. CDR1 MNHEY and CDR2 SVGAGI come from the germline V gene. V lost 6 bases, J lost 7 bases, and 12 bases stayed unmatched. CDR3 amino acids: CASRDTLGDRAGYTF. The DNA for the CDR3 is TGTGCCAGCAGAGATACATTGGGGGACAGGGCTGGCTACACCTTC.

The chain uses TRBV29-1 and TRBJ1-1; no clear D gene. This CDR3 is built from 13 residues. The V end was cut by 4 bases, the J end by 1 base, with 10 bases between. Per the germline V gene, CDR1 is SQVTM and CDR2 is ANQGSEA. The CDR3 loop is CSVVTGTNTEAFF. CDR3 sequence (DNA): TGCAGCGTTGTTACCGGTACGAACACTGAAGCTTTCTTT.